This T cell receptor (beta chain) emerged from a study of cytomegalovirus exposure and HLA in healthy donors. Study at large: Early on, a data release was issued that held roughly 80 million unique TCRs from HLA-typed donors. Findings and limits, study-wide: Analysis performed later showed TCR beta chains linked to HLA being more clonally expanded than equally common others. Across all donors, roughly uniform sequencing depth was an assumption of the presence/absence analyses. Accurate HLA-A and HLA-B prediction from TCR beta sequences was reported for most subjects.

Amplification used 60 Vbeta primers and 13 Jbeta primers. Libraries were prepared by immunoSEQ multiplex PCR; TCRdb keeps only in-frame clonotypes and omits some of them. The sample yields over 90,000 clones, roughly three fifths seen once. Trimming took 4 bases from V and 6 from J; bases not matched to a gene: 5. The CDR3 contains 14 residues. The germline gives CDR1 SQVTM, CDR2 ANQGSEA. About this clone: Its antigen is as yet unknown.

Input material: PBMCs. The clonotype originates from a human donor in good health. The chain joins TRBV29-1 to TRBJ2-2; 10 bases line up with TRBD2. The CDR3 protein is CSVGGLAMAGELFF. CDR3 sequence (DNA): TGCAGCGTTGGGGGACTAGCGATGGCCGGGGAGCTGTTTTTT.